One sample yielded the 31 T cell receptor beta chains listed below, sequenced in a study of blood T cells in healthy people across ages (dated by TCRdb to between 2014 and 2017). The library was prepared using 5' RACE. The data were produced on an Illumina HiSeq 2500. A second PCR of roughly 7 to 11 cycles was performed with a sample-barcoded 5' primer and a J-beta primer mix. The raw public data were reprocessed by TCRdb itself: fastp quality trimming at Q25, MiXCR clonotype calling, in-frame beta chains only. Merged by CDR3 protein, the rows form single entries marked with the most common genes and DNA. For this sample there are around 1,500,000 distinct CDR3 sequences; 28% appear just once. 7.7% of the sample rests with the top ten. Material: blood. The source is a woman in her twenties or thirties in good health.

In its sample, this clonotype was seen many times. This chain links TRBV7-2 with TRBJ2-7; possible D gene TRBD1, 6 bases. The CDR3 consists of 15 residues. Germline loops: CDR1 SGHTA, CDR2 FQGNSA. V was pared by 6 bases and J by 6 bases, with 21 bases between. CDR3 sequence reads: CASRLGGSRIGEQYF. CDR3 nucleotides: TGTGCCAGCAGACTTGGGGGCAGTAGAATTGGCGAGCAGTACTTC.

The CDR3 reads CASSQDGAVSYNEQFF. CDR3 in DNA: TGTGCCAGCAGCCAAGATGGGGCAGTCTCCTACAATGAGCAGTTCTTC. The chain couples TRBV3-1 to TRBJ2-1, with D possibly TRBD1 on 5 matching bases. Trimming removed 0 bases from V and 0 bases from J, with 9 bases in between. Germline CDR1 and CDR2: LGHDT and YNNKEL (reference sequence). This CDR3 comprises 16 residues.

The chain carries TRBV25-1 and TRBJ2-1, with 10 bases aligning to TRBD2. The CDR3 length is 14 residues. The ends lost 4 bases at V and 13 bases at J; junction bases unmatched: 10. Germline-derived CDR1 and CDR2 are MGHDK and SYGVNS. Written as DNA, the CDR3 is TGTGCCAGCAGTGGGACTAGCGGAGTGGAGACCCAGTTCTTC. This codes for CASSGTSGVETQFF. The full variable domain, in which reference TRBV25-1 and TRBJ2-1 provide the parts outside the CDR3, is EADIYQTPRYLVIGTGKKITLECSQTMGHDKMYWYQQDPGMELHLIHYSYGVNSTEKGDLSSESTVSRIRTEHFPLTLESARPSHTSQYLCASSGTSGVETQFFGPGTRLTVL.

DNA of the CDR3: TGTGCCACCAGCAGAGCGACTAGCGGGAGGGCGAATGAGCAGTTCTTC. This codes for CATSRATSGRANEQFF. The chain carries TRBV15 and TRBJ2-1; the match to TRBD2 covers 14 bases. J lost 7 bases, V lost 1 base, and 3 bases had no gene match. In germline, CDR1 is LNHNV, CDR2 YYDKDF (reference sequence). The CDR3 is made up of 16 amino acids.

The chain recombines TRBV7-9 with TRBJ2-1; 8 bases are a match to TRBD2. V was clipped by 5 bases and J by 9 bases; unmatched bases: 6. CDR1 SEHNR and CDR2 FQNEAQ come from the germline V gene (reference sequence). This CDR3 comprises 13 residues. DNA of the CDR3: TGTGCCAGCAGCCCGACTAGCGAGCCTGAGCAGTTCTTC. It is translated as CASSPTSEPEQFF. Full variable domain (missing parts from reference TRBV7-9 and TRBJ2-1): DTGVSQNPRHKITKRGQNVTFRCDPISEHNRLYWYRQTLGQGPEFLTYFQNEAQLEKSRLLSDRFSAERPKGSFSTLEIQRTEQGDSAMYLCASSPTSEPEQFFGPGTRLTVL.

V usage is TRBV4-3 and J usage is TRBJ2-1; TRBD2 might be the D (5 bases). Trimming cost V 1 base and J 5 bases, with 18 bases left between them. Germline values: CDR1 LGHNA, CDR2 YSLEER. The CDR3 is made up of 17 amino acids. CDR3 protein: CASSQGTSASFNNEQFF. The CDR3 DNA sequence: TGCGCCAGCAGCCAAGGGACCAGCGCTAGCTTCAACAATGAGCAGTTCTTC.

This rearrangement joins TRBV28 to TRBJ1-2, with D unclear. This CDR3 region has 13 residues. Trimming stripped 6 bases from V and 6 bases from J, with 14 bases between. CDR1 and CDR2 (germline): MDHEN, SYDVKM. CDR3 DNA: TGTGCCAGCAGGGAATACTTTGCAGATGGCTACACCTTC. It specifies CASREYFADGYTF.

A word on this clonotype: Sequence at one end of the junction differs from germline and may be a read error. The V gene is TRBV2, the J gene TRBJ2-3, with D maybe TRBD2 (5 bases). The CDR3 spans 14 residues. From germline, CDR1 is SNHLY and CDR2 FYNNEI. Here the CDR3 reads CASRPQASTDMQYF. CDR3 bases: TGTGCCAGCAGGCCCCAGGCTAGCACAGATATGCAGTATTTT.

This clonotype was detected a few times. The chain links TRBV20-1 to TRBJ2-5, with a tentative D call TRBD1 (7 bases). V was cut by 0 bases and J by 3 bases, with 14 bases left in between. The CDR3 runs 15 residues. CDR1 DFQATT and CDR2 SNEGSKA come from the germline V gene (reference sequence). The CDR3 reads CSARDQAGGKETQYF. In DNA form, the CDR3 reads TGCAGTGCTAGAGATCAGGCAGGGGGGAAAGAGACCCAGTACTTC.

The chain combines TRBV12-3 or TRBV12-4 with TRBJ1-1; D call uncertain. The CDR3 sequence is 14 residues long. Trimming took 5 bases from V and 0 from J, leaving 10 bases between them. In nucleotides, the CDR3 is TGTGCCAGCAGTGCCCAAGTCCTGAACACTGAAGCTTTCTTT. Encoded protein: CASSAQVLNTEAFF.

This clonotype was seen at least ten times. The DNA of the CDR3 is TGTGCCAGCAGCTTAAATCCGGGACTCTCTGGGGCCAACGTCCTGACTTTC. It yields the protein CASSLNPGLSGANVLTF. The rearrangement joins TRBV7-6 to TRBJ2-6; weak D call: TRBD2 (6 bases). Trimming cost V 2 bases and J 0 bases, with 11 bases left between them. The germline CDR1 and CDR2 sequences are SGHVS and FNYEAQ. The CDR3 totals 17 residues.

This clonotype was picked up a small number of times. The chain joins TRBV4-1 to TRBJ1-6; TRBD1 is a possible D gene (6 bases). The CDR3 extends over 15 amino acids. V was clipped by 6 bases and J by 10 bases, with 19 bases between them. The germline V gene has CDR1 MGHRA and CDR2 YSYEKL. The CDR3, as DNA: TGCGCCAGCAGGGACGGAGGGGGGAAGCAGTCACCCCTCCACTTT. Residues: CASRDGGGKQSPLHF.

The sample holds many counts of this clonotype. V gene TRBV12-3 or TRBV12-4 combines with J gene TRBJ2-3; D is tentatively TRBD1 or TRBD2 (5 bases each). The CDR3 runs to 12 residues. V was clipped by 1 base and J by 14 bases, with 13 bases between them. The CDR3 DNA reads TGTGCCAGCAGTTTAGGGACTCAGGGCCGGTATTTT. Translating gives CASSLGTQGRYF.

A word on this clonotype: A clone one base away is much larger, so this may be a read error. This chain joins TRBV7-2 and TRBJ1-4; D might be TRBD1 (5 bases). Germline assignment: CDR1 SGHTA and CDR2 FQGNSA. This CDR3 contains 14 residues. The CDR3 is CASSLTGLNEELFF. The CDR3 region has the DNA TGTGCCAGCAGCTTAACGGGGCTTAATGAAGAACTGTTTTTT.

There are many counts of this clonotype. The chain employs TRBV6-5 and TRBJ2-7; 8 bases align to TRBD2. The J segment lost 4 bases and the V segment lost 4 bases, leaving 9 bases of the junction unmatched. Germline lookup yields CDR1 MNHEY and CDR2 SVGAGI. The CDR3 contains 15 residues. CDR3 sequence: CASSSAGGGQYEQYF. In DNA, the CDR3 is TGTGCCAGCAGTTCCGCGGGCGGGGGGCAGTACGAGCAGTACTTC.

This sequence joins TRBV12-3 or TRBV12-4 and TRBJ2-4; no clear D. The ends were cut back, 3 bases at V and 13 bases at J, with 13 bases in the middle. The CDR3 totals 12 residues. CDR3 in amino acids: CASSFGANEQYF. The CDR3 region has the DNA TGTGCCAGCAGTTTTGGTGCCAATGAGCAGTACTTC.

This clonotype showed up many times. The CDR3 DNA reads TGCAGTGCAGGACTAGCGGGAGGGCTCACCTACGAGCAGTACTTC. Translating it yields CSAGLAGGLTYEQYF. The gene calls are TRBV20-1 and TRBJ2-7; 15 bases are shared with TRBD2. J lost 2 bases, V lost 6 bases, and 5 bases had no gene match. This CDR3 region has 15 residues. Looked up from germline, CDR1 is DFQATT and CDR2 is SNEGSKA (reference sequence).

This clonotype came up many times. The chain is built from TRBV5-5 and TRBJ2-7; no firm D call. In germline, CDR1 is SGHKS, CDR2 YYEKEE (reference sequence). CDR3 length: 13 amino acids. Trimming removed 2 bases from V and 2 bases from J, with 8 bases in between. CDR3 nucleotides: TGTGCCAGCAGCTTCGACACCGCCTACGAGCAGTACTTC. As protein: CASSFDTAYEQYF.

The gene calls are TRBV6-2 or TRBV6-3 and TRBJ2-1, with 9 bases lining up with TRBD2. Germline V CDR1 and CDR2: MNHEY, SVGEGT. The length of the CDR3 is 13 residues. V was clipped by 11 bases and J by 4 bases; unmatched bases: 6. The CDR3 loop is CAAASGVYNEQFF. The DNA of the CDR3 is TGTGCCGCGGCTAGCGGGGTATACAATGAGCAGTTCTTC.

The chain joins TRBV6-2 or TRBV6-3 to TRBJ2-4; TRBD2 aligns across 12 bases. The DNA end lines up better with TRBJ2-7; the J call may be wrong. Germline V CDR1 and CDR2: MNHEY, SVGEGT. This CDR3 is built from 15 residues. The CDR3 DNA follows: TGTGCCAGCAGTCACAGGACTAGCGGGGTATACGAGCAGTACTTC. It translates to CASSHRTSGVYEQYF.

This clonotype has ten or more counts. J is TRBJ1-4 and V is TRBV20-1; D might be TRBD1 (5 bases). The CDR3 sequence is 14 residues long. CDR1 is DFQATT and CDR2 is SNEGSKA in the germline V gene (reference sequence). Trimming took 6 bases from V and 0 from J, leaving 11 bases between them. The CDR3 DNA reads as TGCAGTGCCCCGGGGCTCGCAACTAATGAAAAACTGTTTTTT. This gives the protein CSAPGLATNEKLFF.

This clonotype was counted between two and nine times. V gene TRBV24-1 combines with J gene TRBJ2-5; 9 bases match TRBD1. The CDR3 totals 16 residues. V dropped 3 bases and J dropped 5; count of bases not matched to a gene: 9. From germline, CDR1 is KGHDR and CDR2 SFDVKD. The CDR3 nucleotides are TGTGCCACCAGTGATGCGGACAGGGGAATAGAGGAGACCCAGTACTTC. Protein product: CATSDADRGIEETQYF.

This chain connects TRBV5-1 to TRBJ1-1, with a possible D match to TRBD1 (5 bases). V was clipped by 1 base and J by 10 bases, with 17 bases between them. The CDR3 runs to 14 residues. Per germline, CDR1 SGHRS and CDR2 YFSETQ. The CDR3 DNA reads as TGCGCCAGCAGCTTGACCAATGAGGGGATGGGAGCTTTCTTT. Protein sequence: CASSLTNEGMGAFF.

This clonotype was seen many times. In DNA, the CDR3 is TGTGCCATCAGCAGATCCGAATCTTCCTACGAGCAGTACTTC. It codes for CAISRSESSYEQYF. The rearrangement joins TRBV10-3 to TRBJ2-7; D remains unclear. Germline V lookup: CDR1 ENHRY, CDR2 SYGVKD. This CDR3 region has 14 residues. Between the trimmed V and J ends, which lost 6 bases and 1 base, there was a span of 13 bases.

The chain recombines TRBV11-2 with TRBJ2-7; 8 nucleotides align to TRBD2. Germline V lookup: CDR1 SGHAT, CDR2 FQNNGV. The CDR3 sequence is 14 residues long. With 4 bases clipped from V and 4 bases from J, the junction kept 6 bases outside the gene matches. In DNA form, the CDR3 reads TGTGCCAGCAGCTCGGGCCCTAGCGGGTACGAGCAGTACTTC. Amino acid sequence: CASSSGPSGYEQYF. The full variable domain, completed using reference TRBV11-2 and TRBJ2-7, is EAGVAQSPRYKIIEKRQSVAFWCNPISGHATLYWYQQILGQGPKLLIQFQNNGVVDDSQLPKDRFSAERLKGVDSTLKIQPAKLEDSAVYLCASSSGPSGYEQYFGPGTRLTVT.

Here the CDR3 DNA reads TGTGCCAGCAGTTACTCTGGGATACCCTCCTACAATGAGCAGTTCTTC. Protein sequence: CASSYSGIPSYNEQFF. The V call is TRBV6-5, the J call TRBJ2-1; D uncertain. Germline V gene data show CDR1 as MNHEY and CDR2 as SVGAGI. V gave up 0 bases and J gave up 0 bases, with 9 bases separating them. CDR3 length: 16 amino acids.

There are many counts of this clonotype. The gene calls are TRBV2 and TRBJ2-5; D tentatively fits TRBD1 or TRBD2 (5 bases each). The germline gives CDR1 SNHLY, CDR2 FYNNEI. The CDR3 contains 15 residues. V dropped 7 bases and J dropped 5 bases, with 20 bases sitting between them. The CDR3 is CASIRDGPGRETQYF. CDR3 sequence (DNA): TGTGCCAGCATCCGGGACGGCCCAGGACGGGAGACCCAGTACTTC. The full variable domain, completed using reference TRBV2 and TRBJ2-5, is EPEVTQTPSHQVTQMGQEVILRCVPISNHLYFYWYRQILGQKVEFLVSFYNNEISEKSEIFDDQFSVERPDGSNFTLKIRSTKLEDSAMYFCASIRDGPGRETQYFGPGTRLLVL.

This clonotype was seen a few times. The gene calls are TRBV30 and TRBJ1-1, with TRBD1 matching 7 bases. The junction had 7 bases not matched to a gene; V was cut back by 1 base and J by 5 bases. Germline V gene data show CDR1 as GTSNPN and CDR2 as SVGIG (reference sequence). The CDR3 extends over 14 amino acids. The CDR3 sequence is CAWSGPGQRTEAFF. CDR3 sequence (DNA): TGTGCCTGGAGTGGTCCGGGACAGCGGACTGAAGCTTTCTTT. Full variable domain (rest looked up from reference TRBV30 and TRBJ1-1): SQTIHQWPATLVQPVGSPLSLECTVEGTSNPNLYWYRQAAGRGLQLLFYSVGIGQISSEVPQNLSASRPQDRQFILSSKKLLLSDSGFYLCAWSGPGQRTEAFFGQGTRLTVV.

This rearrangement joins TRBV4-1 to TRBJ2-1; 11 positions match TRBD2. The CDR3 spans 17 residues. Trimming cost V 2 bases and J 2 bases; bases outside gene matches: 5. Germline V lookup: CDR1 MGHRA, CDR2 YSYEKL. CDR3: CASSQTIAGGTYNEQFF. The CDR3 DNA follows: TGCGCCAGCAGCCAAACTATAGCGGGGGGGACCTACAATGAGCAGTTCTTC.

The chain has TRBV6-1 and TRBJ1-1; TRBD1 agrees at 7 bases. V trimming: 11 bases; J trimming: 1 base; junction bases outside the gene matches: 10. The CDR3 has 14 amino acids. The germline V gene encodes CDR1 MNHNS and CDR2 SASEGT. The CDR3 sequence: CACTRQGQNTEAFF. The CDR3 nucleotides read TGTGCCTGTACCAGACAGGGACAGAACACTGAAGCTTTCTTT.

This chain links TRBV3-1 with TRBJ1-2; no firm D call. V was pared by 3 bases and J by 1 base, with 15 bases between. CDR3 length: 16 amino acids. Germline CDR1 and CDR2: LGHDT and YNNKEL (reference sequence). The CDR3 nucleotides read TGTGCCAGCAGCCATTACAAGAACAGTTTTAACTATGGCTACACCTTC. Translating gives CASSHYKNSFNYGYTF. Variable domain in full (rest from reference TRBV3-1 and TRBJ1-2): DTAVSQTPKYLVTQMGNDKSIKCEQNLGHDTMYWYKQDSKKFLKIMFSYNNKELIINETVPNRFSPKSPDKAHLNLHINSLELGDSAVYFCASSHYKNSFNYGYTFGSGTRLTVV.